This is a list of T cell receptor beta chains from one sample in a study of neurological immune-mediated disorders. TCRdb analysed the 5' RACE reads with MiXCR anew, one entry per CDR3 protein. The table lists tens of thousands of distinct CDR3 sequences, about an eighth of them singletons, with under 2.5% in the top ten. Sequences were obtained from PBMCs. Receptors originate from a woman aged 40 to 55 in good health. Both conserved end residues are part of each CDR3. Each record gives: D gene, J gene, V gene, clone size, CDR3 protein, CDR3 DNA. A D gene is named only where the DNA matches it firmly. Size tells how often a clone was seen (once, few, many) or the class of an expanded clone, and some rows leave it out.

D: .
J: TRBJ2-1
V: TRBV5-1
size: many
CDR3: CASSTGTSVYNEQFF
DNA: TGCGCCAGCAGCACCGGGACCTCGGTATACAATGAGCAGTTCTTC

D: TRBD2
J: TRBJ2-2
V: TRBV5-1
size: many
CDR3: CASSSFLAGELNTGELFF
DNA: TGCGCCAGCAGCTCGTTCCTAGCGGGGGAGTTGAACACCGGGGAGCTGTTTTTT

D: .
J: TRBJ2-2
V: TRBV5-1
size: many
CDR3: CASSLTLQGSSNTGELFF
DNA: TGCGCCAGCAGCTTGACCCTCCAGGGGTCCTCGAACACCGGGGAGCTGTTTTTT

D: .
J: TRBJ2-5
V: TRBV29-1
size: many
CDR3: CSVELSQETQYF
DNA: TGCAGCGTTGAACTCAGCCAAGAGACCCAGTACTTC

D: .
J: TRBJ1-5
V: TRBV4-1
size: many
CDR3: CASSFGHGNQPQHF
DNA: TGCGCCAGCAGCTTCGGACACGGGAATCAGCCCCAGCATTTT

D: .
J: TRBJ2-1
V: TRBV27
size: many
CDR3: CASRMNRNEQFF
DNA: TGTGCCAGCAGGATGAACCGCAATGAGCAGTTCTTC

D: .
J: TRBJ1-2
V: TRBV6-7
size: many
CDR3: CASSSRDTPYGYTF
DNA: TGTGCCAGCAGTTCCCGGGACACGCCCTATGGCTACACCTTC

D: .
J: TRBJ1-2
V: TRBV4-2
size: many
CDR3: CASSHNLIYTF
DNA: TGTGCCAGCAGCCATAACCTAATCTACACCTTC

D: TRBD1
J: TRBJ1-1
V: TRBV5-1
size: many
CDR3: CASSGTANTEAFF
DNA: TGCGCCAGCAGCGGGACAGCGAACACTGAAGCTTTCTTT

D: .
J: TRBJ1-6
V: TRBV27
size: many
CDR3: CASTSFLVSNSPLHF
DNA: TGTGCCAGCACCTCATTTCTAGTCAGTAATTCACCCCTCCACTTT

D: .
J: TRBJ1-2
V: TRBV12-3/TRBV12-4
size: medium-sized
CDR3: CASSSQGGNVYGYTF
DNA: TGTGCCAGCAGTTCGCAAGGGGGAAACGTCTATGGCTACACCTTC

D: .
J: TRBJ1-1
V: TRBV20-1
size: many
CDR3: CSARDGDTEAFF
DNA: TGCAGTGCTAGAGATGGGGACACTGAAGCTTTCTTT

D: .
J: TRBJ1-2
V: TRBV12-3/TRBV12-4
size: few
CDR3: CASSISGTGYGYTF
DNA: TGTGCCAGCAGTATCTCAGGGACGGGGTATGGCTACACCTTC

D: .
J: TRBJ2-3
V: TRBV7-2
size: many
CDR3: CASSLYRGLGDTQYF
DNA: TGTGCCAGCAGCTTATACCGCGGACTGGGCGATACGCAGTATTTT

D: .
J: TRBJ2-5
V: TRBV5-5
size: many
CDR3: CASSLGGTKQETQYF
DNA: TGTGCCAGCAGCTTGGGAGGGACAAAGCAAGAGACCCAGTACTTC

D: TRBD1
J: TRBJ1-1
V: TRBV5-6
size: many
CDR3: CASSAILGQGIAEAFF
DNA: TGTGCCAGCAGCGCTATTCTTGGACAGGGGATAGCTGAAGCTTTCTTT

D: TRBD1
J: TRBJ1-6
V: TRBV12-3/TRBV12-4
size: many
CDR3: CASSFGTGRSPLHF
DNA: TGTGCCAGCAGCTTCGGGACAGGGCGGTCACCCCTCCACTTT

D: TRBD1
J: TRBJ1-5
V: TRBV20-1
size: .
CDR3: CSAITGAVRVQPQHF
DNA: TGCAGTGCCATCACAGGGGCGGTCAGGGTGCAGCCCCAGCATTTT

D: .
J: TRBJ1-1
V: TRBV27
size: many
CDR3: CASRRSTEAFF
DNA: TGTGCCAGCAGGCGGAGCACTGAAGCTTTCTTT

D: TRBD1
J: TRBJ1-5
V: TRBV20-1
size: .
CDR3: CSARGGTTGEDQPQHF
DNA: TGCAGTGCTAGAGGTGGTACGACAGGGGAGGATCAGCCCCAGCATTTT

D: TRBD1
J: TRBJ1-4
V: TRBV6-2/TRBV6-3
size: many
CDR3: CASSSGQGDNEKLFF
DNA: TGTGCCAGCAGTTCCGGACAGGGGGATAATGAAAAACTGTTTTTT

D: .
J: TRBJ1-2
V: TRBV11-2
size: .
CDR3: CASSFFQDETPPYGYTF
DNA: TGTGCCAGCAGCTTTTTCCAAGACGAAACACCGCCCTATGGCTACACCTTC

D: .
J: TRBJ1-1
V: TRBV9
size: many
CDR3: CASSVAPTLNTEAFF
DNA: TGTGCCAGCAGCGTAGCTCCGACCCTCAACACTGAAGCTTTCTTT